These T cell receptor beta chains were read from a single sample in a study of human T cells and chemical hapten exposure. TCRdb re-analysed the RACE reads in MiXCR, keeping a single row per CDR3 protein. The data show about 360,000 distinct CDR3 sequences, with more than 4.5% seen just once and 2% to 2.5% held by the top ten. The source material was whole blood, sampled in connection with sensitization to the hapten diphenylcyclopropenone (DPC). These TCRs come from a woman aged 45-65 years with alopecia areata. Some clones in this sample may be carry-over from other donors' samples. Each CDR3 is given with its conserved first and last residue. Fields, in order: CDR3 protein, V gene.

CDR3: CASRPGLAGTSEQFF
V: TRBV28

CDR3: CASRPGVGYEQYF
V: TRBV5-6

CDR3: CASSLISESPLHF
V: TRBV5-6

CDR3: CASSFPQGIVNTQYF
V: TRBV12-3/TRBV12-4

CDR3: CASSYRRGVAGGITGELFF
V: TRBV27

CDR3: CSVEDRFLAGAAQYF
V: TRBV29-1

CDR3: CASSVGDRELFF
V: TRBV9

CDR3: CATSRQVGYEQYF
V: TRBV15

CDR3: CASRHPGVDEKLFF
V: TRBV27

CDR3: CASGLVVGPNTEAFF
V: TRBV12-5

CDR3: CASFGLQMSAKNIQYF
V: TRBV28

CDR3: CASSLKARGGAGDTQYF
V: TRBV12-3/TRBV12-4

CDR3: CASSLVETNSPLHF
V: TRBV27

CDR3: CASSLAGEGTGELFF
V: TRBV27

CDR3: CASSKTDSYNSPLHF
V: TRBV18

CDR3: CASSLHPGTSGYGEQYF
V: TRBV5-1

CDR3: CASSNTGRDATDTQYF
V: TRBV7-9

CDR3: CASSLGLAGGTDTQYF
V: TRBV7-2

CDR3: CASSRDRGSYGYTF
V: TRBV18

CDR3: CASSRGYGQPQHF
V: TRBV27

CDR3: CSARVQEAWGYTF
V: TRBV20-1

CDR3: CSVVRTGADEQYF
V: TRBV29-1

CDR3: CASSPAIAWGRDTQYF
V: TRBV5-1

CDR3: CASSPGTGPLLYQETQYF
V: TRBV14

CDR3: CSAETGFQSEKLFF
V: TRBV20-1

CDR3: CASSHGRAPAGELFF
V: TRBV9

CDR3: CAISVLNSPLHF
V: TRBV10-3

CDR3: CASSLEQSLAKNIQYF
V: TRBV7-9

CDR3: CAWSAFTGNGYTF
V: TRBV30

CDR3: CASSQAALGAFF
V: TRBV3-1

CDR3: CASSDNRDSPLHF
V: TRBV7-2

CDR3: CASSQGLAGGPDTQYF
V: TRBV4-3

CDR3: CSVTGGEILYGYTF
V: TRBV29-1

CDR3: CASSPGQGMKTEAFF
V: TRBV7-2

CDR3: CASSPPEREEAKNIQYF
V: TRBV28

CDR3: CATSLSPQGALSYGYTF
V: TRBV15

CDR3: CASSPGTGGYTEAFF
V: TRBV18

CDR3: CASSLEGEQFF
V: TRBV28

CDR3: CASSQVQVLGGGNEQFF
V: TRBV4-3

CDR3: CASSLESADPSTDTQYF
V: TRBV7-6

CDR3: CSARSRLAGYEQFF
V: TRBV20-1

CDR3: CASSGETQYF
V: TRBV9

CDR3: CASSSGTKTEAFF
V: TRBV14

CDR3: CSARGSGTGPYEQYF
V: TRBV20-1

CDR3: CASSQGLGLYNEQFF
V: TRBV3-1

CDR3: CASSPMRQSPWYEQYF
V: TRBV23-1

CDR3: CASSLTGVWTEAFF
V: TRBV28

CDR3: CASSIDPAGANVLTF
V: TRBV19

CDR3: CASSPGTLEQYF
V: TRBV6-5

CDR3: CSARDYTDTQYF
V: TRBV20-1

CDR3: CASSFGVFYGYTF
V: TRBV11-2

CDR3: CASSLGAGGIEETQYF
V: TRBV5-4

CDR3: CASSDGGLAKNIQYF
V: TRBV6-1

CDR3: CASSLAAGRTTEAFF
V: TRBV5-1

CDR3: CSVEGGLLTPYGYTF
V: TRBV29-1

CDR3: CSARLAGPMHNFYEQYF
V: TRBV20-1